The subject of this entry is one T cell receptor beta chain. The data belong to a study of PD-L1 blockade in urothelial cancer. Across the study: T cells were recovered from blood samples at a median of around 140,000.

Described time point: pretreatment peripheral blood. The patients' disease, urothelial carcinoma, was locally advanced or metastatic. TCRdb's copy holds only in-frame clones and misses some; the assay was immunoSEQ multiplex PCR. Of tens of thousands of clones in the sample, 75% are singletons; the top ten hold roughly 4%. Looked up from germline, CDR1 is MDHEN and CDR2 is SYDVKM. V lost 8 bases and J lost 8, with 22 bases in between. This CDR3 contains 15 residues. The sequence was obtained from a man in his 70s with urothelial cancer. V and J are TRBV28 and TRBJ1-5, with D possibly being TRBD1 (6 bases). The specimen was PBMCs, collected around atezolizumab (anti-PD-L1) treatment. The CDR3 sequence is CASVRLDSLEEPQHF. The CDR3 nucleotides read TGTGCCAGCGTGAGATTGGACAGCTTAGAAGAGCCCCAGCATTTT. Complete variable domain (other parts from reference TRBV28 and TRBJ1-5): DVKVTQSSRYLVKRTGEKVFLECVQDMDHENMFWYRQDPGLGLRLIYFSYDVKMKEKGDIPEGYSVSREKKERFSLILESASTNQTSMYLCASVRLDSLEEPQHFGDGTRLSIL.